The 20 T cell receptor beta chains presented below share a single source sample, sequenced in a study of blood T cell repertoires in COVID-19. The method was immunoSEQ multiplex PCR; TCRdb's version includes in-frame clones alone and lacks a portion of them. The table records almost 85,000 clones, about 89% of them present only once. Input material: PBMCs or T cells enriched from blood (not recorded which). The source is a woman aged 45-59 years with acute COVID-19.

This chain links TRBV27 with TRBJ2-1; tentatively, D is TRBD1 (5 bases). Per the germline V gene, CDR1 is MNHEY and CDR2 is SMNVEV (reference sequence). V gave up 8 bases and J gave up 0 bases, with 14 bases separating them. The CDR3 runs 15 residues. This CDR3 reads CASQIGRGSYNEQFF. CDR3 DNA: TGTGCCAGCCAGATTGGAAGGGGCTCCTACAATGAGCAGTTCTTC.

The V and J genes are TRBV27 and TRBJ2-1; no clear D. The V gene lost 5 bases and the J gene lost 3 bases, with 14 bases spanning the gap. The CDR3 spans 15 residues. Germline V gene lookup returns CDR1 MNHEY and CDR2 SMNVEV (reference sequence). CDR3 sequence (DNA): TGTGCCAGCAGTCGCACCGGTTGGTTCTACAATGAGCAGTTCTTC. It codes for CASSRTGWFYNEQFF.

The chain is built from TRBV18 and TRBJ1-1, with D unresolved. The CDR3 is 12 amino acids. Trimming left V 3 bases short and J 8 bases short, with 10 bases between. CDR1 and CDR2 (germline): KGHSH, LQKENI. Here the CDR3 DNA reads TGTGCCAGCTCACCCGAGTCATCCGAAGCTTTCTTT. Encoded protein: CASSPESSEAFF.

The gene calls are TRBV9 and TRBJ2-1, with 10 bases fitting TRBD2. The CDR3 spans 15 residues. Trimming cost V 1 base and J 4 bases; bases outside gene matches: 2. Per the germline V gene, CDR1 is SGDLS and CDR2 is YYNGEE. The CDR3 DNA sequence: TGTGCCAGCAGCGTATTAGCGGGAGGTTACAATGAGCAGTTCTTC. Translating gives CASSVLAGGYNEQFF.

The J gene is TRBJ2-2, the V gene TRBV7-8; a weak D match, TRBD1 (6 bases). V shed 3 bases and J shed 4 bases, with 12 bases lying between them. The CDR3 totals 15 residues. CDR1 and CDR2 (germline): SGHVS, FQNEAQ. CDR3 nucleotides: TGTGCCAGCAGCTTTTGGCAGGGGAGCACCGGGGAGCTGTTTTTT. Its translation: CASSFWQGSTGELFF.

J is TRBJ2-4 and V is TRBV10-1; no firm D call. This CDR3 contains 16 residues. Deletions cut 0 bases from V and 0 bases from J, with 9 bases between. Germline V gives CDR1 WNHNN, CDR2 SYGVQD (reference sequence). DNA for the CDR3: TGCGCCAGCAGTGAGTCGCAGTGGCTAGCCAAAAACATTCAGTACTTC. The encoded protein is CASSESQWLAKNIQYF.

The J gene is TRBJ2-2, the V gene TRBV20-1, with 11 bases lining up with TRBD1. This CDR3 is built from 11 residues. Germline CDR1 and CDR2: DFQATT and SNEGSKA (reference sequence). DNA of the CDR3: TGCGGGACAGGGGGTACCGGGGAGCTGTTTTTT. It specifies CGTGGTGELFF.

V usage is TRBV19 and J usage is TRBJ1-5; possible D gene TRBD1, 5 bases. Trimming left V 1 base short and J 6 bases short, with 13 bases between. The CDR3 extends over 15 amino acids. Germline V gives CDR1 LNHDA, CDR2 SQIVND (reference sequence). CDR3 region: CASSIGGGRSQPQHF. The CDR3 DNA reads TGTGCCAGTAGTATAGGGGGGGGGAGGAGTCAGCCCCAGCATTTT.

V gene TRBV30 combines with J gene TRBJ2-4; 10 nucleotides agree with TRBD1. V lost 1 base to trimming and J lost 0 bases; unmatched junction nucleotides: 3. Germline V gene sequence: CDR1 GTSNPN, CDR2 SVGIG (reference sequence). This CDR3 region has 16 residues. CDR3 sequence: CAWSGGQGLAKNIQYF. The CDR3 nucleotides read TGTGCCTGGAGTGGGGGACAGGGGCTAGCCAAAAACATTCAGTACTTC.

DNA of the CDR3: TGTGCCAGCAGCGTCCCCCGGGGGAACTACGAGCAGTACTTC. Translating gives CASSVPRGNYEQYF. This chain links TRBV3-1 (or the pseudogene TRBV3-2) with TRBJ2-7; tentatively, D is TRBD2 (6 bases). Deletions cut 5 bases from V and 3 bases from J, with 14 bases between. The CDR3 extends over 14 amino acids. The germline V gene encodes CDR1 LGHDT and CDR2 YNNKEL (reference sequence).

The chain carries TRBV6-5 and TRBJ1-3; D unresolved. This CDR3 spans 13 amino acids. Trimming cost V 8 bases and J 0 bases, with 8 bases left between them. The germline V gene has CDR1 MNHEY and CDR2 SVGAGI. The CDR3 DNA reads TGTGCCAGCTTTTGGCACTCTGGAAACACCATATATTTT. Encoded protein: CASFWHSGNTIYF.

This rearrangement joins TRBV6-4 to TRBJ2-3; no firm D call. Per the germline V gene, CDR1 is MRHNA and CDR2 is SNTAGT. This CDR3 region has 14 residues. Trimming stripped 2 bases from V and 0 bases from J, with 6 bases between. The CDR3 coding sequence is TGTGCCAGCAGTGACGATAGCAGCACAGATACGCAGTATTTT. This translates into CASSDDSSTDTQYF.

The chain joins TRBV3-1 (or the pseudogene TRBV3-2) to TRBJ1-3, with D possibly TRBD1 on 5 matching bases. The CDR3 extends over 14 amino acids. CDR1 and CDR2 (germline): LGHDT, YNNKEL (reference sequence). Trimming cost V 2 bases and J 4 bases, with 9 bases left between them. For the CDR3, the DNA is TGTGCCAGCAGCCAACACAGGTCCGGAAACACCATATATTTT. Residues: CASSQHRSGNTIYF.

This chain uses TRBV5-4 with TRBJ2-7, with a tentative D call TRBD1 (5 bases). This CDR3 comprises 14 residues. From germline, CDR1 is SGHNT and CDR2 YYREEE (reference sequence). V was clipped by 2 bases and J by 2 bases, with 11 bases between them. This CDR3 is CASSFDQGAYEQYF. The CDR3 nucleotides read TGTGCCAGCAGCTTCGACCAAGGGGCCTACGAGCAGTACTTC.

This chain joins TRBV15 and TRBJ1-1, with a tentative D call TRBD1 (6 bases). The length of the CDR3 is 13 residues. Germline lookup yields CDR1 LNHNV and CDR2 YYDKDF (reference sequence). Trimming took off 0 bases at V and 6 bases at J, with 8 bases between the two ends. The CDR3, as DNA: TGTGCCACCAGCAGAGACAGGGGCGCTGAAGCTTTCTTT. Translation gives CATSRDRGAEAFF.

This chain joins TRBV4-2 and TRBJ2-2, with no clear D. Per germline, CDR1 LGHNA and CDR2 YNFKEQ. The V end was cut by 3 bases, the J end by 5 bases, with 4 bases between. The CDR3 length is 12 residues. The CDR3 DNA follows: TGTGCCAGCAGCCAGAGGACCGGGGAGCTGTTTTTT. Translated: CASSQRTGELFF.

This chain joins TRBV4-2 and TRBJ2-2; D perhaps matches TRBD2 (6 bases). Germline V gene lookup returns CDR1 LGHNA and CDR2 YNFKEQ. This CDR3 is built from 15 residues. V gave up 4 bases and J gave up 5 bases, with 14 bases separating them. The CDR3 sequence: CASSRAPGETGELFF. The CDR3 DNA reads TGTGCCAGCAGCCGCGCCCCGGGAGAGACCGGGGAGCTGTTTTTT.

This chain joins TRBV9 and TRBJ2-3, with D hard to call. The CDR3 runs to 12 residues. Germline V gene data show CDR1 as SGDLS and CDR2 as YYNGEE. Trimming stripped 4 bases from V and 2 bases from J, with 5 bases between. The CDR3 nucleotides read TGTGCCAGCAGCCAGATCACAGATACGCAGTATTTT. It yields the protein CASSQITDTQYF.

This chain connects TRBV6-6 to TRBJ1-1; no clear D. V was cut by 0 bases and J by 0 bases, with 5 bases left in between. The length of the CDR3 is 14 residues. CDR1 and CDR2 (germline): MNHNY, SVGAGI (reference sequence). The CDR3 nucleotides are TGTGCCAGCAGTTACTCGGAGCTGAACACTGAAGCTTTCTTT. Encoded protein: CASSYSELNTEAFF.

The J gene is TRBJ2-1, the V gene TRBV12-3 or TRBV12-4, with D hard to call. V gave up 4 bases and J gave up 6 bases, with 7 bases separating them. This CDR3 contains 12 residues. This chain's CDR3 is CASSYGSNEQFF. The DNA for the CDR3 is TGTGCCAGCAGTTACGGGTCCAATGAGCAGTTCTTC.